Here is one T cell receptor (beta chain) with its context. What it binds is unknown. The ends lost 6 bases at V and 6 bases at J; junction bases unmatched: 12. Germline CDR1 reads DFQATT; CDR2 reads SNEGSKA (reference sequence). This CDR3 is 14 amino acids long. The entry originates in a study of T cells after yellow fever vaccination. 5'RACE template switching generated TCR cDNA, adding a universal primer site and UMIs. TCRdb processed the 5' RACE reads anew with MiXCR; each CDR3 protein has one entry. The table has roughly 300,000 distinct CDR3 sequences, around 7% seen once; the top ten hold roughly a sixth. Findings of the study overall: FACS-sorted repertoires might harbor abundant contaminating clonotypes from the bulk population. When the response was secondary, it was weaker but reached its peak faster, day 5 versus 15.

The specimen was PBMCs, collected 35 to 50 days after the first yellow fever vaccination. The sequence was obtained from a man between 18 and 35 years old who received the YFV17D yellow fever vaccine. The V and J genes are TRBV20-1 and TRBJ2-3; 7 bases agree with TRBD2. CDR3 bases: TGCAGTGCCCTATCGGGTAGCGGGCCCGATACGCAGTATTTT. This gives the protein CSALSGSGPDTQYF.